This TCR beta chain was recovered during a study of blood T cell repertoires in COVID-19. Study in general: Researchers got acute and convalescent COVID-19 samples from the United States, Italy and Spain.

The CDR3 covers 15 residues. CDR1 and CDR2 from the germline V gene are SGHAT and FQNNGV. V dropped 0 bases and J dropped 8 bases, with 11 bases sitting between them. TCRdb's table, derived via immunoSEQ multiplex PCR, lists solely in-frame clones and lacks some. Among roughly 28,000 clones, around 90% were seen once, and the ten largest hold 2.5% to 3%. The TCR comes from a human donor in a cohort sampled during active COVID-19. The rearrangement joins TRBV11-2 to TRBJ1-6, with TRBD1 as a possible D gene (6 bases). The sample consisted of peripheral blood. CDR3 bases: TGTGCCAGCAGCTTAGATCTAACAGGGTATTCACCCCTCCACTTT. This codes for CASSLDLTGYSPLHF.